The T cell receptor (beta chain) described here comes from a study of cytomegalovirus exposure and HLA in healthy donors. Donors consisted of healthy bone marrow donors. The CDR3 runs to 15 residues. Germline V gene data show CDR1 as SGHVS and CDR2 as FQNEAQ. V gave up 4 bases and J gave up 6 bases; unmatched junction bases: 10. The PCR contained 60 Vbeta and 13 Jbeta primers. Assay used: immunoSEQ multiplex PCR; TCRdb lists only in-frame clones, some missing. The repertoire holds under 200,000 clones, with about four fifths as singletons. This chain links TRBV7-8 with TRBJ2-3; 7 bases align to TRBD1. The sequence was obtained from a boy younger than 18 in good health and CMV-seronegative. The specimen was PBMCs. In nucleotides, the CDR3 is TGTGCCAGCAGCTCAAAGACAGGGTTTGCGGATACGCAGTATTTT. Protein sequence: CASSSKTGFADTQYF.